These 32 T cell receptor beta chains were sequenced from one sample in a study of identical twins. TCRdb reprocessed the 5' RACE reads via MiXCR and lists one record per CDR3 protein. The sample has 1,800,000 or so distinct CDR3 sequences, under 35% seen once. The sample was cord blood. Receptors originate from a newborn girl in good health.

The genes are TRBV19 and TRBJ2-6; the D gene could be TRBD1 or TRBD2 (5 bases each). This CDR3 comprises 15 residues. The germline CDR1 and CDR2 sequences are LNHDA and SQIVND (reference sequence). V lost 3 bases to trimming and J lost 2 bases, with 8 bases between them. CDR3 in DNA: TGTGCCAGTAGTATTTGGGACGCTGGGGCCAACGTCCTGACTTTC. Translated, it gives CASSIWDAGANVLTF.

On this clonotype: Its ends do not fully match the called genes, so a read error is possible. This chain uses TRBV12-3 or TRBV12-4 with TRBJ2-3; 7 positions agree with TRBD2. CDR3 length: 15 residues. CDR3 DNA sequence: TGTGCCAGCAGTTTAGGCAGCGGGGTTGGAGATATGCAGTATTTT. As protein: CASSLGSGVGDMQYF.

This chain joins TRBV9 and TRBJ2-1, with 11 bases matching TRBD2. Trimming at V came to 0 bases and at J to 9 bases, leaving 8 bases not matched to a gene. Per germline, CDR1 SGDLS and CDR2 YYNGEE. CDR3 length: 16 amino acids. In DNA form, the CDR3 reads TGTGCCAGCAGCGTAGGTTTAGCGGGAGGGTGGACTGAGCAGTTCTTC. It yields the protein CASSVGLAGGWTEQFF.

This CDR3 reads CASSPGRMGTASPDTQYF. CDR3 nucleotides: TGTGCCAGCAGCCCTGGGAGGATGGGGACAGCGAGCCCAGATACGCAGTATTTT. The rearrangement uses TRBV7-9 and TRBJ2-3, with D tentatively TRBD1 (7 bases). The CDR3 has 18 amino acids. The V gene lost 5 bases and the J gene lost 4 bases, with 25 bases spanning the gap. CDR1 SEHNR and CDR2 FQNEAQ come from the germline V gene (reference sequence).

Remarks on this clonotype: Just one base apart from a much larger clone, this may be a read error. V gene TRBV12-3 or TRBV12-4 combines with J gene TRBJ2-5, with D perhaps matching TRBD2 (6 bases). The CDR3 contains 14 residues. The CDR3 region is CAGSRWQEGQTQYF. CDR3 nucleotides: TGTGCCGGCAGCCGGTGGCAGGAGGGACAGACCCAGTACTTC.

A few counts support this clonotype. The CDR3 bases are TGCAGTGCTAGACTTATCCCAATCACACCAAGCGGGAGGGGGAACAATGAGCAGTTCTTC. It codes for CSARLIPITPSGRGNNEQFF. V and J are TRBV20-1 and TRBJ2-1; TRBD2 agrees at 10 bases. The CDR3 totals 20 residues. Trimming removed 2 bases from V and 5 bases from J; junction bases left unmatched: 21. CDR1 DFQATT and CDR2 SNEGSKA come from the germline V gene (reference sequence).

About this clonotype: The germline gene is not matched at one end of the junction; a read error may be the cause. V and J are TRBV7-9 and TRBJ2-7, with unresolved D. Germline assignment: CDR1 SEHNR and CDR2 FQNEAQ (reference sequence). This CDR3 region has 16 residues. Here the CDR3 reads CASSYGPHGASDEQYF. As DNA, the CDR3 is TGTGCCAGCAGCTACGGGCCCCACGGAGCCTCCGACGAGCAGTACTTC.

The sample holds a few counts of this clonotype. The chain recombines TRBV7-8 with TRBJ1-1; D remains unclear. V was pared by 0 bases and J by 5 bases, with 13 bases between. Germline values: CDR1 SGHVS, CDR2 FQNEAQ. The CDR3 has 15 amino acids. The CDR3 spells CASSLAKEGITEAFF. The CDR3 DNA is TGTGCCAGCAGCTTAGCGAAGGAAGGGATTACTGAAGCTTTCTTT. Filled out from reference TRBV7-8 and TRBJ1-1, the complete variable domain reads GAGVSQSPRYKVAKRGQDVALRCDPISGHVSLFWYQQALGQGPEFLTYFQNEAQLDKSGLPSDRFFAERPEGSVSTLKIQRTQQEDSAVYLCASSLAKEGITEAFFGQGTRLTVV.

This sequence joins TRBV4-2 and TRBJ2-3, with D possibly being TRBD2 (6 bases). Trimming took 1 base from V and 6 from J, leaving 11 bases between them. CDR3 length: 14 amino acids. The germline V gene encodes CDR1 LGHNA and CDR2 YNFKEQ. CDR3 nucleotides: TGTGCCAGCAGCCAAGGCGGGGACGGCGATACGCAGTATTTT. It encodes CASSQGGDGDTQYF.

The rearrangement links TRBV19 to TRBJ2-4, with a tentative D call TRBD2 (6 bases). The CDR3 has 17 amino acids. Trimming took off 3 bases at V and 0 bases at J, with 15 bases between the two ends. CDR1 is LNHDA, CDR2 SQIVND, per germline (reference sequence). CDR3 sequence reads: CASSIRDWGLAKNIQYF. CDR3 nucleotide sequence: TGTGCCAGTAGTATCCGAGACTGGGGACTAGCCAAAAACATTCAGTACTTC.

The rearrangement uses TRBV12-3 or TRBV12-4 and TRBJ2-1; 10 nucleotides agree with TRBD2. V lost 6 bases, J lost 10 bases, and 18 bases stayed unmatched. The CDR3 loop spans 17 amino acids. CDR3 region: CASSQSRTRLAGGEQFF. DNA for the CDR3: TGTGCCAGCAGCCAATCCCGAACTCGTTTAGCGGGGGGCGAGCAGTTCTTC.

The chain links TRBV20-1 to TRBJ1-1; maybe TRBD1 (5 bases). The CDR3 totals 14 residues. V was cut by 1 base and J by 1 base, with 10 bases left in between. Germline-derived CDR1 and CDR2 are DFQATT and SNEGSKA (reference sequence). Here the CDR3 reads CSARVFQGNTEAFF. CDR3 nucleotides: TGCAGTGCTAGAGTCTTCCAGGGGAACACTGAAGCTTTCTTT.

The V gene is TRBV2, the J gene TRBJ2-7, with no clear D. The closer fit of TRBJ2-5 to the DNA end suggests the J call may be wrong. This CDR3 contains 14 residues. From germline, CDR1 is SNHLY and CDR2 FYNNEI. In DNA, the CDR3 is TGTGCCAGCAGTCCACGCGTGCCTCAAGAGACCCAGTACTTC. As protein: CASSPRVPQETQYF.

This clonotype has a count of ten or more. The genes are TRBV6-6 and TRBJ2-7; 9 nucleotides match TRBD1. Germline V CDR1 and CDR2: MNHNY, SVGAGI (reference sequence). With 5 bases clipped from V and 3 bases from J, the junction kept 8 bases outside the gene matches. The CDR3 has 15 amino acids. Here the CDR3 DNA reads TGTGCCAGCAGTGGACGGACAGGGGCCCTCTACGAGCAGTACTTC. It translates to CASSGRTGALYEQYF.

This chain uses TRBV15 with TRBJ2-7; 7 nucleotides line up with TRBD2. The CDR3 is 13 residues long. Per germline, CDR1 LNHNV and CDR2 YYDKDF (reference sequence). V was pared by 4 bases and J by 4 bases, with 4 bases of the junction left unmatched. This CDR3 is CATSISGWYEQYF. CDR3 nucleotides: TGTGCCACCAGCATTAGCGGGTGGTACGAGCAGTACTTC. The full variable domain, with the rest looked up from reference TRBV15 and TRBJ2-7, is DAMVIQNPRYQVTQFGKPVTLSCSQTLNHNVMYWYQQKSSQAPKLLFHYYDKDFNNEADTPDNFQSRRPNTSFCFLDIRSPGLGDTAMYLCATSISGWYEQYFGPGTRLTVT.

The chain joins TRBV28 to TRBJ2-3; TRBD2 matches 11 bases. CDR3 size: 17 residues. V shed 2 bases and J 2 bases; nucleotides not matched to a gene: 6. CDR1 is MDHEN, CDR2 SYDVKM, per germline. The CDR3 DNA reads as TGTGCCAGCAGTTTACCCGGACTAGCGGGTCCCACAGATACGCAGTATTTT. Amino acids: CASSLPGLAGPTDTQYF.

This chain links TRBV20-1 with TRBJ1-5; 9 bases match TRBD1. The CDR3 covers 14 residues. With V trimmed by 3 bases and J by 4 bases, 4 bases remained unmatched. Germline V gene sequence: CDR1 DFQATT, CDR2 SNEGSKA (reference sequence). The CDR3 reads CSARSTGGNQPQHF. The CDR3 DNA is TGCAGTGCTAGGTCGACAGGGGGAAATCAGCCCCAGCATTTT.

In DNA form, the CDR3 reads TGCGCCAGCAGCTTGGGGCTTAGCGGGAGCTCGGATGAGCAGTACTTC. Translating it yields CASSLGLSGSSDEQYF. The V call is TRBV5-1, the J call TRBJ2-5; 9 nucleotides agree with TRBD2. The ends lost 0 bases at V and 11 bases at J; junction bases unmatched: 14. Germline CDR1 reads SGHRS; CDR2 reads YFSETQ. This CDR3 is built from 16 residues.

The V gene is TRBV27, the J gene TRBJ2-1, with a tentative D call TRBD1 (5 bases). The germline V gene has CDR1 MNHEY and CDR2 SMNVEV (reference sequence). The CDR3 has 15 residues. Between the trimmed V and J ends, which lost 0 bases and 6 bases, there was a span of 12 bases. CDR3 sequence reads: CASSLSGRVRNEQFF. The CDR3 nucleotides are TGTGCCAGCAGTTTATCGGGCAGGGTTCGCAATGAGCAGTTCTTC.

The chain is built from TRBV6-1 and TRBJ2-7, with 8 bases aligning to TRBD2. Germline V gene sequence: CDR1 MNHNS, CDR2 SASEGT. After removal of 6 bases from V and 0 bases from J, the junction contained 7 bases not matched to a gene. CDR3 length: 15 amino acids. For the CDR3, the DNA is TGTGCCAGCAGACCAATCGGGGGGGCCTCCTACGAGCAGTACTTC. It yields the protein CASRPIGGASYEQYF.

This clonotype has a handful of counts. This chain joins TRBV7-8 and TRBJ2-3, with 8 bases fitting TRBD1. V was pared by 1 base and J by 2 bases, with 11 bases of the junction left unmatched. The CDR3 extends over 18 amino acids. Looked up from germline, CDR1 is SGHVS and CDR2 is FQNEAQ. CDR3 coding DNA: TGTGCCAGCAGCTTAGAACTGTCCTGGGGACAGGACACAGATACGCAGTATTTT. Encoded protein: CASSLELSWGQDTDTQYF.

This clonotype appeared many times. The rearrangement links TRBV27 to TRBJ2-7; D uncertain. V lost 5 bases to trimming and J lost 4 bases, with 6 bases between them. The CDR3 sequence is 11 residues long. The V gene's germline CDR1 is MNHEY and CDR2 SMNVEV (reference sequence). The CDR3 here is CASSDKYEQYF. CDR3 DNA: TGTGCCAGCAGTGACAAATACGAGCAGTACTTC.

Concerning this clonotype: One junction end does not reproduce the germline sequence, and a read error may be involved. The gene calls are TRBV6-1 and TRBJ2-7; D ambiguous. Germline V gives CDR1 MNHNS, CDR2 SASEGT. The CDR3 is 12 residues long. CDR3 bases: TGTGCCAGCACCTACAACTCCTACAAGCAGTACTTC. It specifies CASTYNSYKQYF.

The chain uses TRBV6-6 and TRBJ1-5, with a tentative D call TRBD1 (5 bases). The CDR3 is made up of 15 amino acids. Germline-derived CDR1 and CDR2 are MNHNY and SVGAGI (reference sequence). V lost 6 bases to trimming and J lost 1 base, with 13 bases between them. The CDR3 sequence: CASRGREGSNQPQHF. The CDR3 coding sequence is TGTGCCAGCAGGGGACGGGAGGGAAGCAATCAGCCCCAGCATTTT.

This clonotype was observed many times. This CDR3 is CASSPPSGIYEQYF. CDR3 sequence (DNA): TGTGCCAGCAGTCCCCCTAGCGGAATCTACGAGCAGTACTTC. The rearrangement joins TRBV12-3 or TRBV12-4 to TRBJ2-7; 7 nucleotides agree with TRBD2. V dropped 5 bases and J dropped 3; count of bases not matched to a gene: 7. The CDR3 extends over 14 amino acids.

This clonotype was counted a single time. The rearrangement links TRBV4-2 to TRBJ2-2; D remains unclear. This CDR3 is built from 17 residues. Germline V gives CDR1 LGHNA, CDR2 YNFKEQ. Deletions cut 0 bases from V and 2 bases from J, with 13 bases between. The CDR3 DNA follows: TGTGCCAGCAGCCAAGATGAAGGACGGGCAAACACCGGGGAGCTGTTTTTT. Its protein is CASSQDEGRANTGELFF.

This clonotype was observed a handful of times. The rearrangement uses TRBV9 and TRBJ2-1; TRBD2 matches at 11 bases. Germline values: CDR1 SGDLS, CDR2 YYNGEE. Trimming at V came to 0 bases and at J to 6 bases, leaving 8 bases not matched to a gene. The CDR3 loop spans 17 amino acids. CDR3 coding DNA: TGTGCCAGCAGCGTAGTCCTAGCGGGGGGCCAATTCAATGAGCAGTTCTTC. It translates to CASSVVLAGGQFNEQFF.

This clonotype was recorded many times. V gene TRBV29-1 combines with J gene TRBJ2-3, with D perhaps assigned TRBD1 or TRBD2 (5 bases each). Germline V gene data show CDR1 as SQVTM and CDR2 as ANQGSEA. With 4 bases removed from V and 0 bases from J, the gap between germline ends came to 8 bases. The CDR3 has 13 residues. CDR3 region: CSVGRGSTDTQYF. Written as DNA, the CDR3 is TGCAGCGTTGGACGGGGCAGCACAGATACGCAGTATTTT.

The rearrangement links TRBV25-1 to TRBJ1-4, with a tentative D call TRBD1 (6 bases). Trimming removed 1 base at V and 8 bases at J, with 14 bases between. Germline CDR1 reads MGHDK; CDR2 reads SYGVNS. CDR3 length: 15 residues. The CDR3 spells CASSESRGLKEKLFF. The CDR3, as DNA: TGTGCCAGCAGTGAATCTCGGGGGCTGAAAGAAAAACTGTTTTTT.

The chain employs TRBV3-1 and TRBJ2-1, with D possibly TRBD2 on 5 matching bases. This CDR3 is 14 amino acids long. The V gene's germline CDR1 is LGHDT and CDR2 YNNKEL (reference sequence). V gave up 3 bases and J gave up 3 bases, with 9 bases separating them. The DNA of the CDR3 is TGTGCCAGCAGCCACAACGGACTCTACAATGAGCAGTTCTTC. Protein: CASSHNGLYNEQFF.

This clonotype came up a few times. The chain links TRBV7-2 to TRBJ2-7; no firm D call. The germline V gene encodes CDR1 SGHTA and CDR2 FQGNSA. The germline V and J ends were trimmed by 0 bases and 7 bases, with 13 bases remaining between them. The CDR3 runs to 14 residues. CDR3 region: CASSLAVNLNEQYF. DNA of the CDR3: TGTGCCAGCAGCTTAGCCGTAAATTTAAATGAGCAGTACTTC.

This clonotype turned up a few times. CDR3: CASSPSGTLADTQYF. For the CDR3, the DNA is TGTGCCAGCAGCCCATCCGGTACACTAGCGGATACGCAGTATTTT. This chain links TRBV7-9 with TRBJ2-3; 7 nucleotides agree with TRBD2. The length of the CDR3 is 15 residues. Trimming removed 5 bases from V and 6 bases from J; junction bases left unmatched: 11. CDR1 is SEHNR, CDR2 FQNEAQ, per germline (reference sequence). Supplemented by reference TRBV7-9 and TRBJ2-3, the full variable domain reads DTGVSQNPRHKITKRGQNVTFRCDPISEHNRLYWYRQTLGQGPEFLTYFQNEAQLEKSRLLSDRFSAERPKGSFSTLEIQRTEQGDSAMYLCASSPSGTLADTQYFGPGTRLTVL.